This TCR beta chain was identified during a study of response to subunit inactivated influenza vaccine. The study, taken as a whole, reports: It was the authors' suggestion that each seasonal influenza vaccination recruits few new T cells.

TCRdb recomputed calls from the RT-PCR reads with MiXCR, one row per CDR3 protein. The sample holds 550,000 to 800,000 distinct CDR3 sequences; roughly 13% are singletons and the top ten take approximately 7%. About this clonotype: Its antigen remains unidentified.

The CDR3 extends over 14 amino acids. Germline V gene sequence: CDR1 LNHNV, CDR2 YYDKDF (reference sequence). J gave up 8 bases and V 1 base, and 4 bases lay outside the gene matches. The rearrangement links TRBV15 to TRBJ2-7; 11 positions match TRBD1. Sequencing used PBMCs from blood, obtained about 14 days before vaccination. The receptor was derived from a man aged 45-65 years who received an inactivated influenza vaccine. The chain's CDR3 is CATSRGGQGGQQYF. For the CDR3, the DNA is TGTGCCACCAGCAGAGGGGGACAGGGGGGTCAGCAGTACTTC.